This is a list of T cell receptor beta chains from one sample in a study of T-cell memory formation after mild COVID-19. Using its own MiXCR run on the 5' RACE reads, TCRdb lists one record per CDR3 protein. In the table there are fewer than 150,000 distinct CDR3 sequences, around 15% of which are singletons. The material sequenced was PBMCs or a T cell subset sorted from them (not recorded which). The receptors here all came from an adult woman who had mild COVID-19 (a few samples of this study predate the infection). Cell type and time point are not known. Each CDR3 is given with its conserved first and last residue. D genes are given only for firm matches. Not all rows give a size; the values are once, few, many and, for expanded clones, a class.

few | TRBJ1-3 | - | TRBV30 | CAWRGVDSDPSGNTIYF | TGTGCCTGGAGAGGGGTAGACAGTGATCCCTCTGGAAACACCATATATTTT
- | TRBJ2-1 | TRBD1 | TRBV13 | CASSLSQGEDFSVQFF | TGTGCCAGCAGCTTATCACAGGGGGAGGACTTCTCCGTCCAGTTCTTC
- | TRBJ2-7 | - | TRBV27 | CASSLSLRYEQYF | TGTGCCAGCAGTTTATCGCTGCGCTACGAGCAGTACTTC
- | TRBJ2-5 | - | TRBV6-2/TRBV6-3 | CASNFALESETQYF | TGTGCCAGCAATTTCGCGCTAGAATCGGAGACCCAGTACTTC
- | TRBJ2-5 | - | TRBV9 | CASSVDPTPQETQYF | TGTGCCAGCAGCGTTGACCCAACCCCTCAAGAGACCCAGTACTTC
few | TRBJ2-7 | TRBD1 | TRBV7-6 | CASSTQGAHSYEQYF | TGTGCCAGCAGCACACAGGGGGCCCACTCCTACGAGCAGTACTTC
- | TRBJ2-1 | - | TRBV2 | CASTSPGTQSYNEQFF | TGTGCCAGTACCTCCCCAGGGACTCAATCCTACAATGAGCAGTTCTTC
- | TRBJ2-6 | TRBD1 | TRBV13 | CASSPTPGQGFSGANVLTF | TGTGCCAGCAGCCCCACTCCGGGACAGGGGTTCTCTGGGGCCAACGTCCTGACTTTC
- | TRBJ2-1 | - | TRBV9 | CASSLQGVEQFF | TGTGCCAGCAGCTTACAGGGAGTTGAGCAGTTCTTC
few | TRBJ2-3 | - | TRBV29-1 | CSAREITDTQYF | TGCAGCGCCCGGGAAATCACAGATACGCAGTATTTT
few | TRBJ1-4 | - | TRBV9 | CASSVEANGDEKLFF | TGTGCCAGCAGCGTAGAGGCCAATGGGGATGAAAAACTGTTTTTT
many | TRBJ1-1 | - | TRBV20-1 | CSASGMREYTEAFF | TGCAGTGCTAGCGGGATGAGGGAGTACACTGAAGCTTTCTTT
few | TRBJ2-5 | - | TRBV11-3 | CASSLEPNPQETQYF | TGTGCCAGCAGCTTAGAACCAAACCCTCAAGAGACCCAGTACTTC
- | TRBJ2-1 | TRBD2 | TRBV20-1 | CSAQPRDGGGYNEQFF | TGCAGTGCTCAGCCCCGGGACGGGGGGGGTTACAATGAGCAGTTCTTC
- | TRBJ1-5 | - | TRBV5-5 | CASSFEDSQNQTQHF | TGTGCCAGCAGCTTCGAAGACAGCCAAAATCAGACCCAGCATTTT
- | TRBJ1-2 | - | TRBV12-3/TRBV12-4 | CASLGADNYGYTF | TGTGCCAGCCTAGGCGCCGATAACTATGGCTACACCTTC
few | TRBJ2-1 | - | TRBV5-1 | CASSLNRAGIPYNEQFF | TGCGCCAGCAGCCTCAACAGGGCCGGTATCCCCTACAATGAGCAGTTCTTC
few | TRBJ1-6 | - | TRBV12-3/TRBV12-4 | CASSLGQQFTLHF | TGTGCCAGCAGTTTGGGGCAGCAATTCACCCTCCACTTT
few | TRBJ1-5 | - | TRBV11-2 | CASSLGHTNQPQHF | TGTGCCAGCAGCTTAGGTCATACCAATCAGCCCCAGCATTTT
- | TRBJ2-7 | - | TRBV27 | CASSPRTEGAYEQYF | TGTGCCAGCAGTCCACGGACAGAGGGGGCCTACGAGCAGTACTTC
few | TRBJ2-7 | TRBD1 | TRBV7-9 | CASSSRDRDYYEQYF | TGTGCCAGCAGCTCACGGGACAGGGACTACTACGAGCAGTACTTC
- | TRBJ2-1 | TRBD1 | TRBV12-3/TRBV12-4 | CASCGGQDYNEQFF | TGTGCCAGCTGTGGGGGACAGGACTACAATGAGCAGTTCTTC
few | TRBJ2-6 | - | TRBV20-1 | CSARDNGVSGANVLTF | TGCAGTGCTAGAGACAACGGAGTCTCTGGGGCCAACGTCCTGACTTTC
- | TRBJ1-6 | - | TRBV7-6 | CASSLFGYMDSPLHF | TGTGCCAGCAGCTTATTCGGGTATATGGATTCACCCCTCCACTTT
few | TRBJ1-1 | - | TRBV12-3/TRBV12-4 | CASSYLGPNTEAFF | TGTGCCAGCAGTTACCTTGGGCCTAACACTGAAGCTTTCTTT
- | TRBJ1-1 | TRBD1 | TRBV2 | CASSGGQGANTEAFF | TGTGCCAGCAGTGGAGGACAGGGGGCGAACACTGAAGCTTTCTTT
once | TRBJ2-3 | - | TRBV27 | CASSLQIRGGPTDTQYF | TGTGCCAGCAGTTTACAGATCAGGGGCGGGCCCACAGATACGCAGTATTTT
- | TRBJ2-1 | TRBD1 | TRBV5-5 | CASSPTGVEQFF | TGTGCCAGCAGTCCGACAGGGGTTGAGCAGTTCTTC
- | TRBJ2-7 | TRBD2 | TRBV20-1 | CSARDTTGTRSLYEQYF | TGCAGTGCTAGGGATACGACCGGGACTAGATCTTTGTACGAGCAGTACTTC
few | TRBJ1-2 | - | TRBV4-1 | CASSQVEWDDYGYTF | TGCGCCAGCAGCCAAGTAGAGTGGGATGACTATGGCTACACCTTC
many | TRBJ2-1 | - | TRBV4-2 | CASSQRGLQAYNEQFF | TGTGCCAGCAGCCAACGGGGACTCCAGGCCTACAATGAGCAGTTCTTC
- | TRBJ1-1 | TRBD1 | TRBV19 | CATGPVKPTGGVTEAFF | TGTGCTACAGGGCCCGTAAAGCCGACAGGGGGAGTCACTGAAGCTTTCTTT
few | TRBJ2-5 | TRBD1 | TRBV2 | CASSGPGQGYETQYF | TGTGCCAGCAGTGGTCCGGGACAGGGGTACGAGACCCAGTACTTC
- | TRBJ1-4 | TRBD1 | TRBV10-3 | CAISESDRVHEKLFF | TGTGCCATCAGTGAGTCAGACAGGGTACACGAAAAACTGTTTTTT
- | TRBJ1-5 | - | TRBV18 | CASSPSTGAGNQPQHF | TGTGCCAGCTCACCAAGCACAGGAGCGGGCAATCAGCCCCAGCATTTT
- | TRBJ2-3 | TRBD2 | TRBV11-2 | CASSLDRGGGTQYF | TGTGCCAGCAGCTTAGATAGGGGCGGGGGTACGCAGTATTTT
- | TRBJ2-5 | - | TRBV20-1 | CSARDIAGGPLTQYF | TGCAGTGCTAGAGACATCGCAGGGGGGCCACTGACCCAGTACTTC
- | TRBJ1-3 | - | TRBV7-6 | CASSLEEGEAGNTIYF | TGTGCCAGCAGCTTAGAGGAGGGGGAGGCTGGAAACACCATATATTTT
- | TRBJ1-1 | - | TRBV15 | CATQEPSTEAFF | TGTGCCACCCAAGAACCGAGTACTGAAGCTTTCTTT
- | TRBJ2-1 | - | TRBV12-3/TRBV12-4 | CASGKTVQFF | TGTGCCAGCGGGAAAACGGTGCAGTTCTTC
few | TRBJ2-1 | TRBD2 | TRBV27 | CASSDGTSGNNEQFF | TGTGCCAGCAGTGACGGGACTAGCGGGAACAATGAGCAGTTCTTC
- | TRBJ2-3 | TRBD2 | TRBV6-6 | CASRIAGSTDTQYF | TGTGCCAGCAGAATAGCGGGGAGCACAGATACGCAGTATTTT
few | TRBJ1-1 | - | TRBV15 | CATSRDGGRAFF | TGTGCCACCAGCAGAGATGGGGGGAGAGCTTTCTTT
- | TRBJ2-1 | - | TRBV7-9 | CASSSPTGIDYNEQFF | TGTGCCAGCAGCTCCCCCACCGGGATCGATTACAATGAGCAGTTCTTC
many | TRBJ2-1 | TRBD2 | TRBV7-2 | CASSLFLAGGNEQFF | TGTGCCAGCAGCTTGTTCCTAGCGGGAGGCAATGAGCAGTTCTTC
- | TRBJ2-7 | - | TRBV6-5 | CASSPDSAATYEQYF | TGTGCCAGCAGTCCTGACAGCGCTGCAACCTACGAGCAGTACTTC
- | TRBJ2-5 | - | TRBV4-1 | CASSQVGGVETQYF | TGCGCCAGCAGCCAAGTAGGCGGGGTGGAGACCCAGTACTTC
- | TRBJ2-3 | - | TRBV18 | CASSPGGRTTDTQYF | TGTGCCAGCTCACCGGGGGGCAGGACGACAGATACGCAGTATTTT
few | TRBJ2-7 | - | TRBV27 | CASSTSQTGYEQYF | TGTGCCAGCAGTACGAGTCAGACCGGGTACGAGCAGTACTTC
- | TRBJ2-1 | - | TRBV7-9 | CASSLARNTDSYNEQFF | TGTGCCAGCAGCTTAGCAAGAAACACCGACTCCTACAATGAGCAGTTCTTC
few | TRBJ1-1 | - | TRBV2 | CASSRTGASGTEAFF | TGTGCCAGCAGCCGTACGGGCGCTTCGGGCACTGAAGCTTTCTTT
- | TRBJ2-7 | TRBD2 | TRBV19 | CASQGLALGEQYF | TGTGCCAGCCAGGGACTAGCGTTGGGCGAGCAGTACTTC